Shown below are 30 T cell receptor beta chains from a single sample sequenced in a study of T cell clonality in common variable immunodeficiency. The method was immunoSEQ multiplex PCR; TCRdb's version includes in-frame clones alone and lacks a portion of them. The sample has approximately 30,000 clones, none seen only once. What was sequenced was peripheral blood mononuclear cells. The source is a person aged 18 to 70 in good health.

This clone was counted many times. The chain's CDR3 is CASSITQGGTGNTIYF. Partial CDR3 DNA: TGTGCCAGTAGTATCACGCAGGGAGGGACTGGAAACACC. The genes are TRBV19 and TRBJ1-3, with D tentatively TRBD1 (5 bases). The read comes to an end 3 residues before the CDR3 does, leaving the germline J gene to fill in the end. From germline, CDR1 is LNHDA and CDR2 SQIVND (reference sequence). The CDR3 covers 16 residues. V was shortened by 3 bases and J by 2 bases, with 14 bases between the two germline ends. Based on the CDR3 plus reference TRBV19 and TRBJ1-3, the full variable domain is DGGITQSPKYLFRKEGQNVTLSCEQNLNHDAMYWYRQDPGQGLRLIYYSQIVNDFQKGDIAEGYSVSREKKESFPLTVTSAQKNPTAFYLCASSITQGGTGNTIYFGEGSWLTVV.

Details on this clone: The missing CDR3 end, 3 residues past where the read stops, is filled in from the germline J gene. The chain employs TRBV19 and TRBJ2-2; TRBD1 matches 11 bases. Germline CDR1 and CDR2: LNHDA and SQIVND (reference sequence). The CDR3 is 18 amino acids. Here the CDR3 reads CASSIPGTGGATNEKLFF. Incomplete CDR3 DNA: TGTGCCAGTAGTATACCCGGGACAGGGGGGGCGACTAATGAAAAG.

This clone has ten or more counts. The read finishes 3 residues shy of the CDR3 end, and the germline J gene is used to complete it. The chain joins TRBV20-1 to TRBJ1-5, with TRBD1 matching over 8 bases. Germline values: CDR1 DFQATT, CDR2 SNEGSKA (reference sequence). This CDR3 comprises 13 residues. V lost 5 bases to trimming and J lost 3 bases; unmatched junction nucleotides: 3. The CDR3: CSASTGDNQPQHF. The DNA read from the CDR3 is TGCAGTGCTTCGACAGGGGACAATCAGCCC.

This clone was picked up many times. Sequencing ends 3 residues short of the CDR3 end; the germline J gene provides the rest. V usage is TRBV2 and J usage is TRBJ2-3; 10 bases align to TRBD2. The CDR3 extends over 15 amino acids. Germline CDR1 and CDR2: SNHLY and FYNNEI. The J segment lost 2 bases and the V segment lost 3 bases, leaving 2 bases of the junction unmatched. This CDR3 reads CASSDSGRYTDTQYF. CDR3 DNA, as far as it was read: TGTGCCAGCAGTGATAGCGGGAGGTACACAGATACG.

In its sample, this clone was seen many times. The CDR3 end is not reached by the read, which stops 3 residues before it; the germline J gene fills it in. The chain recombines TRBV20-1 with TRBJ2-7; 7 bases map to TRBD1. CDR3 length: 15 residues. The trim removed 5 bases at V and 3 bases at J, leaving 13 bases unmatched. CDR1 is DFQATT, CDR2 SNEGSKA, per germline (reference sequence). The CDR3 bases that were read are TGCAGTGCTGAGCCGCCTGACAGGGCCAGCTACGAG. Encoded protein: CSAEPPDRASYE. The whole CDR3 protein reads CSAEPPDRASYEQYF.

This clone has a handful of counts. From the germline J gene comes the end of the CDR3, since the read stops 3 residues before it. The chain recombines TRBV19 with TRBJ2-4; maybe TRBD2 (5 bases). Germline V CDR1 and CDR2: LNHDA, SQIVND (reference sequence). The CDR3 length is 14 residues. The CDR3 spells CASSRGVGNYGQYF. The sequenced CDR3 bases are TGTGCCAGTAGTCGGGGAGTGGGCAACTATGGT.

The table lists this clone with many counts. The CDR3: CSAPTGTWAIQYF. The sequenced CDR3 bases are TGCAGTGCCCCCACGGGGACTTGGGCCATT. V gene TRBV20-1 combines with J gene TRBJ2-4; D is possibly TRBD2 (6 bases). The read finishes 3 residues shy of the CDR3 end, and the germline J gene is used to complete it. Trimming shortened V by 6 bases and J by 9 bases, and 18 bases separated the two germline ends. Germline CDR1 reads DFQATT; CDR2 reads SNEGSKA (reference sequence). CDR3 size: 13 residues.

This clone was detected a few times. The CDR3 extends 3 residues past the end of the read, so its final part is completed from the germline J gene. V usage is TRBV16 and J usage is TRBJ1-2, with 7 bases fitting TRBD1. CDR3 length: 14 amino acids. Germline assignment: CDR1 KGHSY and CDR2 FQNENV. The CDR3 reads CASSREQGRGGYTF. The DNA read from the CDR3 is TGTGCCAGCAGTCGCGAACAGGGGCGAGGAGGC.

In this sample, this clone turned up many times. The read stops 3 residues short of the end of the CDR3; the missing end is completed from the germline J gene. The gene calls are TRBV5-1 and TRBJ2-3, with TRBD2 matching 8 bases. The CDR3 runs 15 residues. Trimming took 3 bases from V and 3 from J; bases not matched to a gene: 6. CDR1 and CDR2 (germline): SGHRS, YFSETQ. The CDR3 spells CASSSGLVLTDTQYF. Incomplete CDR3 DNA: TGCGCCAGCAGCTCGGGACTAGTCTTAACAGATACG. The complete variable domain, with remaining parts taken from reference TRBV5-1 and TRBJ2-3, reads KAGVTQTPRYLIKTRGQQVTLSCSPISGHRSVSWYQQTPGQGLQFLFEYFSETQRNKGNFPGRFSGRQFSNSRSEMNVSTLELGDSALYLCASSSGLVLTDTQYFGPGTRLTVL.

This clone was found many times. Coverage ceases 3 residues before the CDR3 finishes, and the germline J gene fills in the end. The J gene is TRBJ2-3, the V gene TRBV5-1; D is possibly TRBD2 (6 bases). The CDR3 runs to 15 residues. The V gene's germline CDR1 is SGHRS and CDR2 YFSETQ. The CDR3 bases that were read are TGCGCCAGCAGTCAAGAGATCGGTGGAGGGGAGACG. Translation gives CASSQEIGGGET. Given in full, the CDR3 is CASSQEIGGGETQYF. The complete variable domain, with remaining parts taken from reference TRBV5-1 and TRBJ2-3, reads KAGVTQTPRYLIKTRGQQVTLSCSPISGHRSVSWYQQTPGQGLQFLFEYFSETQRNKGNFPGRFSGRQFSNSRSEMNVSTLELGDSALYLCASSQEIGGGETQYFGPGTRLTVL.

Many counts were recorded for this clone. The read ends 3 residues early relative to the CDR3; the germline J gene fills the gap. The chain employs TRBV7-2 and TRBJ2-2; D unclear. The CDR3 length is 13 residues. Germline V gene lookup returns CDR1 SGHTA and CDR2 FQGNSA. The ends were cut back, 5 bases at V and 6 bases at J, with 10 bases in the middle. The DNA read from the CDR3 is TGTGCCAGCAGCCCAGCGAAGGCCGGGGAG. It specifies CASSPAKAGE. The full CDR3 protein reads CASSPAKAGELFF.

This clone was observed at least ten times. Coverage ceases 3 residues before the CDR3 finishes, and the germline J gene fills in the end. V gene TRBV5-1 combines with J gene TRBJ1-5, with D tentatively TRBD1 (5 bases). V was shortened by 2 bases and J by 6 bases, with 12 bases between the two germline ends. This CDR3 contains 14 residues. Germline assignment: CDR1 SGHRS and CDR2 YFSETQ. CDR3 protein: CASSFTGGSQPQHF. The sequenced part of the CDR3 DNA is TGCGCCAGCAGCTTTACCGGGGGTAGTCAGCCC.

Ten or more counts support this clone. The read finishes 3 residues shy of the CDR3 end, and the germline J gene is used to complete it. The gene calls are TRBV7-3 and TRBJ2-1, with 11 bases identical to TRBD2. CDR3 length: 16 amino acids. V gave up 2 bases and J gave up 7 bases; unmatched junction bases: 7. From germline, CDR1 is SGHTA and CDR2 FQGTGA. The sequenced part of the CDR3 DNA is TGTGCCAGCAGCTTATCGGCCCTAGCGGGAGGAAATGAG. Translation: CASSLSALAGGNE. The whole CDR3 reads CASSLSALAGGNEQFF.

This clone was seen many times. Coverage ceases 3 residues before the CDR3 finishes, and the germline J gene fills in the end. The chain couples TRBV5-1 to TRBJ2-5; D might be TRBD1 (6 bases). The V and J ends lost 4 bases and 3 bases respectively, with 13 bases between them. Germline CDR1 and CDR2: SGHRS and YFSETQ. The CDR3 is made up of 14 amino acids. The CDR3 sequence is CASSLQGAEETQYF. Incomplete CDR3 DNA: TGCGCCAGCAGCCTACAGGGTGCGGAAGAGACC.

At least ten counts were recorded for this clone. The missing CDR3 end, 3 residues past where the read stops, is filled in from the germline J gene. This chain joins TRBV18 and TRBJ1-1; D is unresolved. V lost 3 bases and J 5 bases, leaving 10 bases between the germline ends. The CDR3 contains 13 residues. CDR1 and CDR2 from the germline V gene are KGHSH and LQKENI. This CDR3 is CASSPRFETEAFF. CDR3 DNA (partial): TGTGCCAGCTCACCCAGGTTTGAGACTGAA.

This clone occurred many times. At one of its ends the junction is not consistent with the germline gene, which may arise from a read error. The read terminates 3 residues before the CDR3 end, so the remaining end is supplied by the germline J gene. The chain joins TRBV30 to TRBJ2-5, with D perhaps matching TRBD1 or TRBD2 (6 bases each). The length of the CDR3 is 14 residues. Germline CDR1 and CDR2: GTSNPN and SVGIG (reference sequence). The sequenced CDR3 bases are TGTGCCCGGAGTAGCGGAGGGGGACAAGAGACC. Its protein product is CARSSGGGQET. The whole CDR3 sequence is CARSSGGGQETQYF.

At least ten counts were recorded for this clone. The read halts 3 residues ahead of the CDR3 end, with the missing end drawn from the germline J gene. The J gene is TRBJ1-4, the V gene TRBV30; possible D gene TRBD1, 6 bases. The CDR3 loop spans 13 amino acids. Trimming cost V 7 bases and J 8 bases, with 17 bases left between them. Germline CDR1 GTSNPN, CDR2 SVGIG (reference sequence). CDR3 DNA (partial): TGTGCCTTCCGGACAGAAGTATCGGAAAAA. Residues: CAFRTEVSEK. The full CDR3 protein reads CAFRTEVSEKLFF.

This clone has only a few counts. The CDR3 end lies 3 residues beyond the end of the read and is filled in from the germline J gene. This chain joins TRBV20-1 and TRBJ2-7; TRBD2 matches at 10 bases. This CDR3 is built from 12 residues. The junction had 2 bases not matched to a gene; V was cut back by 6 bases and J by 3 bases. Germline V lookup: CDR1 DFQATT, CDR2 SNEGSKA (reference sequence). CDR3 bases read: TGCAGTGCCTGGACTAGCGGCTACGAG. Its translation: CSAWTSGYE. The full CDR3 protein is CSAWTSGYEQYF.

On this clone itself: The sequence runs out 3 residues before the end of the CDR3; the remainder is reconstructed from the germline J gene. V is TRBV2 and J is TRBJ2-2; 7 bases align to TRBD1. CDR1 SNHLY and CDR2 FYNNEI come from the germline V gene. CDR3 length equals 15 residues. CDR3 sequence reads: CASSVQGEANEKLFF. Incomplete CDR3 DNA: TGTGCCAGCAGTGTCCAGGGGGAAGCTAATGAAAAG. Full variable domain (remainder filled in from reference TRBV2 and TRBJ2-2): EPEVTQTPSHQVTQMGQEVILRCVPISNHLYFYWYRQILGQKVEFLVSFYNNEISEKSEIFDDQFSVERPDGSNFTLKIRSTKLEDSAMYFCASSVQGEANEKLFFGEGSRLTVL.

This clone occurred a few times. This may arise from a read error, as a much more abundant clone is one base away. The observed sequence ends 3 residues before the CDR3 terminus, with the missing tail filled in from the germline J gene. The chain links TRBV19 to TRBJ1-4; the D gene is possibly TRBD1 (6 bases). The germline V gene encodes CDR1 LNHDA and CDR2 SQIVND (reference sequence). This CDR3 has 18 residues. CDR3 bases read: TGTGCCAGTAGTATAACAGGGACTAGCGTCCCTGGGGCCAACGTA. It is translated as CASSITGTSVPGANV. The CDR3 in full is CASSITGTSVPGANVLFF. Complete variable domain (other parts from reference TRBV19 and TRBJ1-4): DGGITQSPKYLFRKEGQNVTLSCEQNLNHDAMYWYRQDPGQGLRLIYYSQIVNDFQKGDIAEGYSVSREKKESFPLTVTSAQKNPTAFYLCASSITGTSVPGANVLFFGSGTQLSVL.

This clone was recorded at least ten times. The CDR3 end falls 3 residues outside the read, so it is completed with the germline J gene. The chain carries TRBV7-2 and TRBJ2-1; 12 bases are a match to TRBD2. This CDR3 is 14 amino acids long. The trim removed 5 bases at V and 8 bases at J, leaving 4 bases unmatched. Germline V gene sequence: CDR1 SGHTA, CDR2 FQGNSA. CDR3 sequence reads: CASSLGLAGDEQFF. The CDR3 DNA, read in part, is TGTGCCAGCAGCCTGGGACTAGCGGGCGATGAG.

This clone was counted many times. The DNA ends 3 residues before the CDR3 does, and the rest of the CDR3 is filled in from the germline J gene. The rearrangement uses TRBV19 and TRBJ2-7; TRBD1 matches at 12 bases. The CDR3 consists of 13 residues. In germline, CDR1 is LNHDA, CDR2 SQIVND (reference sequence). V dropped 10 bases and J dropped 5; count of bases not matched to a gene: 6. The CDR3 reads CATAGTGGNEQYF. The CDR3 DNA, read in part, is TGTGCCACCGCCGGGACAGGGGGCAACGAG.

This clone showed up many times. The read falls 3 residues short of the CDR3 end, and the missing part is taken from the germline J gene. The genes are TRBV6-4 and TRBJ2-2, with 12 bases matching TRBD2. Per the germline V gene, CDR1 is MRHNA and CDR2 is SNTAGT. Germline trimming cut 7 bases from V and 2 bases from J; bases unmatched to any gene: 5. The CDR3 contains 16 residues. The part of the CDR3 DNA that was read is TGTGCCAGCACCCGACTAGCGGGAGAAAACACCGGGGAG. Translated, it gives CASTRLAGENTGE. The CDR3 as a whole reads CASTRLAGENTGELFF.

This clone has a count of ten or more. The read stops 3 residues short of the end of the CDR3; the missing end is completed from the germline J gene. The V gene is TRBV12-3 or TRBV12-4, the J gene TRBJ2-3, with 9 bases fitting TRBD2. The V and J ends lost 2 bases and 2 bases, in that order; junction bases with no gene match: 5. This CDR3 is 16 amino acids long. CDR3 bases read: TGTGCCAGCAGTTTATACGCGGGAGGGCCCACAGATACG. Residues: CASSLYAGGPTDT. The complete CDR3 protein is CASSLYAGGPTDTQYF.

This clone was counted many times. The read is 3 residues too short to cover the CDR3 end, so that end is filled in from the germline J gene. The chain uses TRBV30 and TRBJ2-3; no clear D. Germline CDR1 GTSNPN, CDR2 SVGIG (reference sequence). This CDR3 has 14 amino acids. The chain's CDR3 is CAWSVGRIQETQYF. CDR3 bases read: TGTGCCTGGAGTGTAGGCAGAATCCAAGAGACG.

The table lists this clone with many counts. The read comes to an end 3 residues before the CDR3 does, leaving the germline J gene to fill in the end. The chain carries TRBV20-1 and TRBJ2-7; weak D call: TRBD1 (6 bases). The CDR3 covers 17 residues. The V gene lost 0 bases and the J gene lost 0 bases, with 18 bases spanning the gap. Germline values: CDR1 DFQATT, CDR2 SNEGSKA (reference sequence). The CDR3 is CSARDGSWGQSSYEQYF. The DNA read from the CDR3 is TGCAGTGCTAGAGATGGTAGTTGGGGGCAAAGCTCCTACGAG.

This clone has only a few counts. With the read ending 3 residues before the CDR3 end, the germline J gene is used to fill in that end. The V call is TRBV30, the J call TRBJ1-2; 8 bases line up with TRBD1. V lost 0 bases to trimming and J lost 4 bases; unmatched junction nucleotides: 4. Per the germline V gene, CDR1 is GTSNPN and CDR2 is SVGIG (reference sequence). The CDR3 totals 14 residues. The CDR3 loop reads CAWSVDRGSYGYTF. The part of the CDR3 DNA that was read is TGTGCCTGGAGTGTCGACAGGGGTAGCTATGGC. Full variable domain (rest looked up from reference TRBV30 and TRBJ1-2): SQTIHQWPATLVQPVGSPLSLECTVEGTSNPNLYWYRQAAGRGLQLLFYSVGIGQISSEVPQNLSASRPQDRQFILSSKKLLLSDSGFYLCAWSVDRGSYGYTFGSGTRLTVV.

This clone was picked up many times. The CDR3 extends 3 residues past the end of the read, so its final part is completed from the germline J gene. This rearrangement joins TRBV19 to TRBJ2-3; D is possibly TRBD2 (6 bases). Germline values: CDR1 LNHDA, CDR2 SQIVND (reference sequence). With 3 bases removed from V and 5 bases from J, the gap between germline ends came to 12 bases. The CDR3 covers 14 residues. The CDR3 DNA, read in part, is TGTGCCAGTAGTATGGGCAGGGAGGAAGATACG. Translation: CASSMGREEDT. The full CDR3 sequence reads CASSMGREEDTQYF.

This clone was recorded many times. Read sequence stops 3 residues before the CDR3 end, and the germline J gene provides the missing end. The V call is TRBV7-9, the J call TRBJ1-2, with a possible D match to TRBD1 (6 bases). With 5 bases removed from V and 2 bases from J, the gap between germline ends came to 12 bases. This CDR3 region has 14 residues. The germline V gene has CDR1 SEHNR and CDR2 FQNEAQ (reference sequence). The sequenced CDR3 bases are TGTGCCAGCAGCCTACAGGGAATCAACTATGGC. Translated: CASSLQGINYG. The full-length CDR3 reads as CASSLQGINYGYTF.

By its share, this clone is medium-sized. The read terminates 3 residues ahead of where the CDR3 ends, so the germline J gene completes it. The J gene is TRBJ2-4, the V gene TRBV20-1; TRBD2 agrees at 12 bases. With V trimmed by 3 bases and J by 1 base, 10 bases remained unmatched. CDR1 is DFQATT and CDR2 is SNEGSKA in the germline V gene (reference sequence). CDR3 length: 18 amino acids. The sequenced part of the CDR3 DNA is TGCAGTGCTAGTTCTCTAGCGGGAGGGCTGTGGGCCAAAAACATT. It encodes CSASSLAGGLWAKNI. The whole CDR3 reads CSASSLAGGLWAKNIQYF.